A single sample is the source of the 22 T cell receptor beta chains below, sequenced in a study of CD8+CD57+ T cells in acquired aplastic anemia. Using genomic DNA as the template, TCR beta VDJ and CDR3 profiling was carried out. TCRdb passed the reads through MiXCR, listing each CDR3 protein once. The sample contains some 150,000 distinct CDR3 sequences, more than 35% of which appear only once. Sequenced: sorted CD4+, CD8+, or CD8+CD57+ T cells (not recorded which) from PBMCs. These receptors all come from a human donor in good health, serving as a control.

There are a few counts of this clonotype. A much larger clone sits a single nucleotide away, making a read error possible. Because the CDR3 is missing its conserved closing phenylalanine or tryptophan, this is likely a read error. The chain uses TRBV20-1 and TRBJ2-7, with unresolved D. The CDR3 is 9 amino acids. V was shortened by 7 bases and J by 2 bases, with 3 bases between the two germline ends. Germline CDR1 and CDR2: DFQATT and SNEGSKA (reference sequence). The CDR3 is CSEPYEQYY. The CDR3 nucleotides read TGCAGTGAACCCTACGAGCAGTACTAC.

In this sample, this clonotype turned up once. A read error is possible here, since a much larger clone lies one base away. The chain joins TRBV30 to TRBJ1-1, with D unclear. Trimming removed 1 base from V and 13 bases from J, with 16 bases in between. Germline V gives CDR1 GTSNPN, CDR2 SVGIG (reference sequence). This CDR3 is built from 12 residues. CDR3 sequence: CAWSGQRDGVFF. In DNA form, the CDR3 reads TGTGCCTGGAGTGGACAAAGGGATGGAGTTTTCTTT.

In its sample, this clonotype was seen many times. The genes are TRBV20-1 and TRBJ2-3; 7 bases fit TRBD2. CDR1 is DFQATT and CDR2 is SNEGSKA in the germline V gene (reference sequence). CDR3 length equals 13 residues. Trimming at V came to 6 bases and at J to 5 bases, leaving 8 bases not matched to a gene. CDR3 sequence: CSASGVPRDTQYF. The CDR3 DNA reads TGCAGTGCGAGCGGGGTGCCGAGAGATACGCAGTATTTT.

This clonotype appeared many times. The chain links TRBV9 to TRBJ1-2, with D perhaps matching TRBD1 (5 bases). Germline V CDR1 and CDR2: SGDLS, YYNGEE. The ends were cut back, 4 bases at V and 4 bases at J, with 17 bases in the middle. This CDR3 contains 15 residues. The CDR3 region has the DNA TGTGCCAGCAGCCCTCACCCAGGGCTGGGCTATGGCTACACCTTC. This encodes CASSPHPGLGYGYTF.

The rearrangement joins TRBV29-1 to TRBJ2-7; 11 positions agree with TRBD1. Per germline, CDR1 SQVTM and CDR2 ANQGSEA. This CDR3 spans 13 amino acids. Trimming at V came to 7 bases and at J to 5 bases, leaving 7 bases not matched to a gene. CDR3 sequence reads: CSGGDRGKNEQYF. The CDR3 nucleotides read TGCAGCGGGGGGGACAGGGGGAAGAACGAGCAGTACTTC.

This clonotype came up many times. V and J are TRBV5-1 and TRBJ1-4, with D unresolved. V lost 4 bases, J lost 7 bases, and 17 bases lay in between. This CDR3 is built from 15 residues. Germline V gene lookup returns CDR1 SGHRS and CDR2 YFSETQ. CDR3: CASSETVGIGEKLFF. Written as DNA, the CDR3 is TGCGCCAGCAGCGAAACGGTGGGGATCGGTGAAAAACTGTTTTTT.

The sample holds many counts of this clonotype. The V and J genes are TRBV19 and TRBJ1-1, with 7 bases identical to TRBD1. This CDR3 is built from 15 residues. The V gene end was trimmed by 8 bases and the J gene end by 1 base; junction bases not matched to a gene: 10. The germline V gene encodes CDR1 LNHDA and CDR2 SQIVND (reference sequence). The CDR3 nucleotides are TGTGCCAGTCGACAGGGTCTTTCACCGAACACTGAAGCTTTCTTT. Its translation: CASRQGLSPNTEAFF.

This clonotype was observed many times. The V call is TRBV24-1, the J call TRBJ2-3; 16 positions match TRBD2. Looked up from germline, CDR1 is KGHDR and CDR2 is SFDVKD. This CDR3 has 19 amino acids. The junction had 11 bases not matched to a gene; V was cut back by 5 bases and J by 4 bases. CDR3 in DNA: TGTGCCACCAGTGCGCGCCGGCCGGGACTAGCGGGGGGGCCAGATACGCAGTATTTT. This encodes CATSARRPGLAGGPDTQYF.

This clonotype has at least ten counts. This chain joins TRBV6-6 and TRBJ2-3; no clear D gene. This CDR3 has 16 residues. The V gene lost 0 bases and the J gene lost 0 bases, with 10 bases spanning the gap. The V gene's germline CDR1 is MNHNY and CDR2 SVGAGI (reference sequence). CDR3 DNA sequence: TGTGCCAGCAGTTACTCTTGGGAACTTAGCACAGATACGCAGTATTTT. This codes for CASSYSWELSTDTQYF.

The chain joins TRBV7-2 to TRBJ2-7, with D perhaps being TRBD1 or TRBD2 (5 bases each). There are 15 residues in the CDR3. The germline V gene has CDR1 SGHTA and CDR2 FQGNSA. The V end lost 3 bases, the J end lost 2 bases, and 14 bases lay between the germline ends. DNA for the CDR3: TGTGCCAGCAGCTTGGGTCGGTGGGGACCCTACGAGCAGTACTTC. Encoded protein: CASSLGRWGPYEQYF.

The chain couples TRBV15 to TRBJ2-5, with D tentatively TRBD1 (5 bases). Germline CDR1 and CDR2: LNHNV and YYDKDF (reference sequence). With 9 bases removed from V and 1 base from J, the gap between germline ends came to 21 bases. The CDR3 consists of 16 residues. In nucleotides, the CDR3 is TGTGCCACGGAAAGGGGATACGGTCAGCCCCAAGAGACCCAGTACTTC. Amino acids: CATERGYGQPQETQYF.

This clonotype showed up many times. This rearrangement joins TRBV20-1 to TRBJ2-1, with D tentatively TRBD2 (7 bases). V was pared by 1 base and J by 3 bases, with 13 bases between. Germline V gene data show CDR1 as DFQATT and CDR2 as SNEGSKA (reference sequence). The CDR3 is 15 amino acids. The CDR3 spells CSARGRGTNYNEQFF. CDR3 coding DNA: TGCAGTGCTAGAGGAAGGGGGACTAACTACAATGAGCAGTTCTTC.

Only a few counts were recorded for this clonotype. This sequence may be a read error, since a much larger clone differs from it by one base. V and J are TRBV20-1 and TRBJ1-2, with D perhaps TRBD1 (5 bases). The CDR3 consists of 17 residues. The germline V gene has CDR1 DFQATT and CDR2 SNEGSKA (reference sequence). As DNA, the CDR3 is TGCAGTGCTAGAGATAGTGGACACCGAATTTCTAACCATGGCTACACCTTC. This codes for CSARDSGHRISNHGYTF.

This clonotype has a count of ten or more. The rearrangement uses TRBV5-1 and TRBJ1-1; 10 nucleotides line up with TRBD1. The germline V gene encodes CDR1 SGHRS and CDR2 YFSETQ. The trim removed 4 bases at V and 0 bases at J, leaving 3 bases unmatched. The CDR3 loop spans 15 amino acids. The CDR3 DNA reads TGCGCCAGCAGCGAGGGACAGGGGCTGAACACTGAAGCTTTCTTT. It yields the protein CASSEGQGLNTEAFF.

The genes are TRBV12-3 or TRBV12-4 and TRBJ1-1, with D maybe TRBD1 (6 bases). Trimming shortened V by 6 bases and J by 5 bases, and 13 bases separated the two germline ends. This CDR3 has 13 residues. CDR3 loop: CASRLQGGTEAFF. For the CDR3, the DNA is TGTGCCAGCAGGCTACAGGGAGGGACTGAAGCTTTCTTT.

This chain uses TRBV24-1 with TRBJ1-6; D ambiguous. Trimming took off 7 bases at V and 16 bases at J, with 10 bases between the two ends. This CDR3 has 10 amino acids. Germline-derived CDR1 and CDR2 are KGHDR and SFDVKD. For the CDR3, the DNA is TGTGCCACCAGAGCCGGGCTACTCCACTTT. It translates to CATRAGLLHF.

This clonotype occurred many times. The chain couples TRBV5-1 to TRBJ1-1; no clear D gene. V was shortened by 4 bases and J by 7 bases, with 14 bases between the two germline ends. Germline CDR1 reads SGHRS; CDR2 reads YFSETQ. CDR3 length equals 13 residues. The CDR3, as DNA: TGCGCCAGCAGCCCGGGTTCAAGTGGTGAAGCTTTCTTT. Residues: CASSPGSSGEAFF.

With regard to this clonotype: A much bigger clone sits one base away, suggesting this may be a read error. The chain carries TRBV5-4 and TRBJ2-7; D might be TRBD2 (5 bases). The CDR3 extends over 13 amino acids. Between the trimmed V and J ends, which lost 3 bases and 6 bases, there was a span of 13 bases. Germline CDR1 and CDR2: SGHNT and YYREEE (reference sequence). The CDR3: CASSSRTDCEQYF. The CDR3 region has the DNA TGTGCCAGCAGCTCCCGGACGGACTGCGAGCAGTACTTC.

This clonotype occurred many times. The rearrangement uses TRBV7-8 and TRBJ1-3; the D is unclear. This CDR3 region has 15 residues. Trimming pared 1 base from V and 1 base from J, leaving 8 bases between. CDR1 is SGHVS, CDR2 FQNEAQ, per germline. Here the CDR3 reads CASSLGVASGNTIYF. The CDR3 coding sequence is TGTGCCAGCAGCTTAGGGGTGGCATCTGGAAACACCATATATTTT.

The table lists this clonotype with many counts. The V gene is TRBV20-1, the J gene TRBJ1-6, with a tentative D call TRBD1 (5 bases). CDR3 size: 13 residues. Germline lookup yields CDR1 DFQATT and CDR2 SNEGSKA (reference sequence). V lost 5 bases to trimming and J lost 9 bases, with 14 bases between them. The CDR3 region has the DNA TGCAGTGCTTCCGGGGCCGGCGTTTCACCCCTCCACTTT. Protein sequence: CSASGAGVSPLHF.

This clonotype was counted ten times or more. This rearrangement joins TRBV20-1 to TRBJ1-3; TRBD1 matches 8 bases. The CDR3 consists of 13 residues. V lost 3 bases to trimming and J lost 4 bases; unmatched junction nucleotides: 2. Germline lookup yields CDR1 DFQATT and CDR2 SNEGSKA (reference sequence). Here the CDR3 DNA reads TGCAGTGCTAGCAGGGGGCGCGGAAACACCATATATTTT. It translates to CSASRGRGNTIYF.

The gene calls are TRBV9 and TRBJ1-2; 9 bases align to TRBD1. The V and J ends lost 2 bases and 8 bases, in that order; junction bases with no gene match: 4. The CDR3 sequence is 13 residues long. Germline V lookup: CDR1 SGDLS, CDR2 YYNGEE. The CDR3 nucleotides read TGTGCCAGCAGCGTCGGGACAGGGAAGGGCTACACCTTC. It is translated as CASSVGTGKGYTF. Drawing the rest from reference TRBV9 and TRBJ1-2, the complete variable domain is DSGVTQTPKHLITATGQRVTLRCSPRSGDLSVYWYQQSLDQGLQFLIQYYNGEERAKGNILERFSAQQFPDLHSELNLSSLELGDSALYFCASSVGTGKGYTFGSGTRLTVV.